These T cell receptor beta chains were read from a single sample in a study of cytomegalovirus exposure and HLA in healthy donors. TCRdb's table, derived via immunoSEQ multiplex PCR, lists solely in-frame clones and lacks some. The sample has 150,000 to 200,000 clones, about 90% seen once. Source material: PBMCs. These TCRs come from a girl under three years old in good health and CMV-seronegative. Each CDR3 is given with its conserved first and last residue. Each record gives: J gene, V gene, D gene, CDR3 protein. D genes are given only for firm matches.

j_call: TRBJ2-7
v_call: TRBV4-2
d_call: TRBD2
cdr3_aa: CASSPGLAGGGEQYF

j_call: TRBJ2-7
v_call: TRBV30
d_call: TRBD2
cdr3_aa: CAWAVGGGAPYEQYF

j_call: TRBJ2-7
v_call: TRBV6-5
d_call: TRBD2
cdr3_aa: CASSYAAGGSYEQYF

j_call: TRBJ2-7
v_call: TRBV5-1
d_call: TRBD2
cdr3_aa: CASSLSRGASSYEQYF

j_call: TRBJ2-7
v_call: TRBV5-1
d_call: -
cdr3_aa: CAALSERENHEQYF

j_call: TRBJ2-3
v_call: TRBV27
d_call: -
cdr3_aa: CASSYSGGTGASTDTQYF

j_call: TRBJ2-7
v_call: TRBV7-9
d_call: -
cdr3_aa: CASRPVELAYEQYF

j_call: TRBJ1-1
v_call: TRBV5-6
d_call: TRBD1
cdr3_aa: CASSPLTGYTEAFF

j_call: TRBJ2-7
v_call: TRBV18
d_call: TRBD2
cdr3_aa: CASSPRSSGRANEQYF

j_call: TRBJ2-1
v_call: TRBV9
d_call: TRBD2
cdr3_aa: CASSVEGLAFNEQFF

j_call: TRBJ1-6
v_call: TRBV7-9
d_call: TRBD1
cdr3_aa: CASSRQGSYNSPLHF

j_call: TRBJ1-1
v_call: TRBV4-1
d_call: TRBD1
cdr3_aa: CASSPGQGTVFEAFF

j_call: TRBJ2-3
v_call: TRBV20-1
d_call: -
cdr3_aa: CSARPGGTQYF

j_call: TRBJ1-1
v_call: TRBV5-4
d_call: TRBD1
cdr3_aa: CASSLARTGYTEAFF

j_call: TRBJ2-7
v_call: TRBV11-3
d_call: -
cdr3_aa: CASSLGPSYEQYF

j_call: TRBJ1-1
v_call: TRBV14
d_call: TRBD1
cdr3_aa: CASRRQGAVNTEAFF

j_call: -
v_call: TRBV12-2
d_call: -
cdr3_aa: CARDGTSATYEQYF